Below, one TCR beta chain is given with its context. The CDR3 is 14 amino acids. V lost 1 base to trimming and J lost 2 bases, with 8 bases between them. The germline gives CDR1 SGHVS, CDR2 FQNEAQ. After constant-region reverse-primer amplification, full-length variable regions underwent semi-nested PCR with Nested Universal Primer A. One entry per CDR3 protein, called by TCRdb with MiXCR from the 5' RACE reads. In the table there are tens of thousands of distinct CDR3 sequences, over 25% of which are singletons. This sequence originates from a female donor with breast cancer. Sequencing was done on a sample of tumor-infiltrating memory CD4+ T cells sorted from the breast tumor. The subset was: memory CD4+ T cells, CD4+CD45RO+CD25-. The chain combines TRBV7-8 with TRBJ1-2, with a possible D match to TRBD1 (5 bases). CDR3 coding DNA: TGTGCCAGCAGCTTAGGGTCAGGGAACTATGGCTACACCTTC. This codes for CASSLGSGNYGYTF.